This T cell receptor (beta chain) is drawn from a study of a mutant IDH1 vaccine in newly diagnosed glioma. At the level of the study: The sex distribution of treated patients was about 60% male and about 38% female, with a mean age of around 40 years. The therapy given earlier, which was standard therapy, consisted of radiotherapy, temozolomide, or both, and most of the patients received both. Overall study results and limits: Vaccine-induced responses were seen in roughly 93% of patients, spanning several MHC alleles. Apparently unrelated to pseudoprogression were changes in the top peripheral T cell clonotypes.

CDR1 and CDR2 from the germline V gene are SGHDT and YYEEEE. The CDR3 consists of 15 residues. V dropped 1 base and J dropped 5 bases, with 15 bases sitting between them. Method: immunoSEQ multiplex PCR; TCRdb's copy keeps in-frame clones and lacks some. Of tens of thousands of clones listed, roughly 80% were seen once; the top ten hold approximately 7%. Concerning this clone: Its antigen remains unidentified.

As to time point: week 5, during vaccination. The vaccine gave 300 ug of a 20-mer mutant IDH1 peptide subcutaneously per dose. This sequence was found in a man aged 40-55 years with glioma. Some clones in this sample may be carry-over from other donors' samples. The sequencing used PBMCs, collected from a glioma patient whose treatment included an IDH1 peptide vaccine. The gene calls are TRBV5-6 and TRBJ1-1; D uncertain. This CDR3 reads CASSLISFGGTEAFF. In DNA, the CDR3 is TGTGCCAGCAGCTTGATATCTTTCGGAGGGACTGAAGCTTTCTTT.